This TCR beta chain was obtained from a study of cytomegalovirus exposure and HLA in healthy donors. Across the study: The Caucasian-associated ancestry cluster contained 65% to 85% of the 300 to 450 genotyped donors.

Study-wide results and caveats: Analyzed later, association rates of TCRs varied across HLA loci, with DRB1 most and HLA-C fewest.

The germline V gene has CDR1 SGHRS and CDR2 YFSETQ. The CDR3 has 14 residues. Trimming left V 2 bases short and J 0 bases short, with 8 bases between. About this clone itself: Its specificity is unknown. The same CDR3 is also encoded by other DNA sequences in this sample.

Regarding donors, all were healthy bone marrow donors. The PCR used 60 Vbeta and 13 Jbeta primers. Sequenced by immunoSEQ multiplex PCR; TCRdb stores in-frame clones only, minus some. Its table records under 90,000 clones. The V and J genes are TRBV5-1 and TRBJ1-1; D call uncertain. This TCR was recovered from a man over 45 in good health and CMV-seropositive. The sample consisted of PBMCs. The CDR3 loop reads CASSFGTVNTEAFF. CDR3 DNA sequence: TGCGCCAGCAGCTTCGGCACAGTGAACACTGAAGCTTTCTTT.